Each of the 10 T cell receptor beta chains below was sequenced from the same sample in a study of OX40 agonist ivuxolimab in advanced cancers. Sequenced by immunoSEQ multiplex PCR; TCRdb stores in-frame clones only, minus some. The table records about 21,000 clones, under 90% of them present only once. The source material was CD4+ or CD8+ T cells sorted from blood, sampled in a trial of the OX40 agonist ivuxolimab. Receptor source: an adult with an advanced solid tumor such as melanoma, head and neck, liver or kidney cancer.

The gene calls are TRBV13 and TRBJ2-5, with unresolved D. The V end lost 2 bases, the J end lost 4 bases, and 8 bases lay between the germline ends. Germline loops: CDR1 PRHDT, CDR2 FYEKMQ (reference sequence). The CDR3 runs to 13 residues. Here the CDR3 reads CASSLLARETQYF. CDR3 sequence (DNA): TGTGCCAGCAGCTTACTGGCGAGAGAGACCCAGTACTTC.

This sequence joins TRBV2 and TRBJ2-2; weak D call: TRBD1 (6 bases). V was shortened by 5 bases and J by 8 bases, with 9 bases between the two germline ends. The CDR3 length is 12 residues. Germline V lookup: CDR1 SNHLY, CDR2 FYNNEI. CDR3 protein: CASSNRVGELFF. CDR3 coding DNA: TGTGCCAGCAGTAACAGGGTTGGGGAGCTGTTTTTT.

This clone was recorded once. This chain joins TRBV7-9 and TRBJ2-4; D is unclear. The CDR3 consists of 13 residues. The V gene lost 1 base and the J gene lost 5 bases, with 6 bases spanning the gap. Looked up from germline, CDR1 is SEHNR and CDR2 is FQNEAQ (reference sequence). DNA of the CDR3: TGTGCCAGCAGCTTAGACTGGCAAAACATTCAGTACTTC. This codes for CASSLDWQNIQYF.

This clone is labeled large (0.1 to 1%). This chain uses TRBV19 with TRBJ1-2; tentative D call: TRBD1 (6 bases). Trimming cost V 5 bases and J 8 bases, with 9 bases left between them. The CDR3 contains 11 residues. Germline-derived CDR1 and CDR2 are LNHDA and SQIVND (reference sequence). The chain's CDR3 is CASSYRDGYTF. CDR3 in DNA: TGTGCCAGTAGTTACAGGGACGGCTACACCTTC. The full variable domain, in which reference TRBV19 and TRBJ1-2 provide the parts outside the CDR3, is DGGITQSPKYLFRKEGQNVTLSCEQNLNHDAMYWYRQDPGQGLRLIYYSQIVNDFQKGDIAEGYSVSREKKESFPLTVTSAQKNPTAFYLCASSYRDGYTFGSGTRLTVV.

As DNA, the CDR3 is TGTGCCAGCAGCTCAAAAGAAACAGATACGCAGTATTTT. Protein sequence: CASSSKETDTQYF. This chain joins TRBV5-4 and TRBJ2-3, with D unresolved. The CDR3 has 13 residues. The V end was cut by 3 bases, the J end by 3 bases, with 8 bases between. Germline lookup yields CDR1 SGHNT and CDR2 YYREEE (reference sequence).

Concerning this clone itself: Other nucleotide sequences from this sample produce the same CDR3. The chain links TRBV7-2 to TRBJ2-5; possible D gene TRBD2, 7 bases. The CDR3 totals 15 residues. With 1 base removed from V and 5 bases from J, the gap between germline ends came to 14 bases. Germline values: CDR1 SGHTA, CDR2 FQGNSA. Written as DNA, the CDR3 is TGTGCCAGCAGCTTAGGCCTCGGGGGGCAGGAGACCCAGTACTTC. It translates to CASSLGLGGQETQYF. The variable domain in full, completed from reference TRBV7-2 and TRBJ2-5, reads GAGVSQSPSNKVTEKGKDVELRCDPISGHTALYWYRQSLGQGLEFLIYFQGNSAPDKSGLPSDRFSAERTGGSVSTLTIQRTQQEDSAVYLCASSLGLGGQETQYFGPGTRLLVL.

V and J are TRBV5-4 and TRBJ1-2; D possibly corresponds to TRBD1 (5 bases). Germline loops: CDR1 SGHNT, CDR2 YYREEE (reference sequence). V was shortened by 1 base and J by 8 bases, with 12 bases between the two germline ends. The CDR3 contains 13 residues. The CDR3 sequence: CASSLQGVEGYTF. CDR3 DNA sequence: TGTGCCAGCAGCTTGCAAGGGGTTGAAGGCTACACCTTC.

The chain uses TRBV11-2 and TRBJ1-6, with unresolved D. Trimming stripped 0 bases from V and 6 bases from J, with 3 bases between. Germline lookup yields CDR1 SGHAT and CDR2 FQNNGV. The CDR3 is 13 amino acids. The CDR3 loop reads CASSLDVNSPLHF. CDR3 DNA sequence: TGTGCCAGCAGCTTAGATGTTAATTCACCCCTCCACTTT.

This chain connects TRBV5-1 to TRBJ2-7, with 8 nucleotides matching TRBD1. The germline gives CDR1 SGHRS, CDR2 YFSETQ. This CDR3 spans 13 amino acids. After removal of 4 bases from V and 5 bases from J, the junction contained 5 bases not matched to a gene. The CDR3 nucleotides read TGCGCCAGCAGCACCGGACAGGGCCACGAGCAGTACTTC. Protein: CASSTGQGHEQYF.

The chain employs TRBV6-1 and TRBJ2-5, with unresolved D. Trimming left V 0 bases short and J 5 bases short, with 10 bases between. In germline, CDR1 is MNHNS, CDR2 SASEGT. This CDR3 contains 14 residues. The DNA for the CDR3 is TGTGCCAGCAGTGAAGCGCTTGGGGATGAGACCCAGTACTTC. Protein: CASSEALGDETQYF.